This TCR beta chain was captured by sequencing in a study of beta chain features in type 1 diabetes. Study summary: Healthy donors and patients had similar age, gender and cell yields. Overall study findings and caveats: Within patients, naive, central memory and Treg TCRB repertoires seemed more similar than within healthy donors. Sequencing from cDNA could over-represent high-TCR-expressing cells.

CD4+ naive, central memory, regulatory and stem cell-like memory cells were sorted via CD45RO/CCR7/CD25/CD127/CD95/CD27. Sequencing targeted expressed TCRB transcripts, as all isolated RNA had been reverse transcribed. Some clones are missing from TCRdb's copy, which holds only in-frame ones; the method was immunoSEQ multiplex PCR. In the table there are about 900,000 clones, 15% to 20% of which are singletons. Regarding this clone: Its antigen remains unknown.

Sample: naive CD4+ T cells from blood. This sequence originates from a woman between 18 and 30 years old in good health.

Written as DNA, the CDR3 is TGTGCCAGCAGTTATTCGACAGAATACTACGAGCAGTACTTC. Translated: CASSYSTEYYEQYF. V gene TRBV6-6 combines with J gene TRBJ2-7, with D perhaps TRBD1 (5 bases). The CDR3 spans 14 residues. V dropped 3 bases and J dropped 3 bases, with 12 bases sitting between them. CDR1 and CDR2 (germline): MNHNY, SVGAGI (reference sequence).